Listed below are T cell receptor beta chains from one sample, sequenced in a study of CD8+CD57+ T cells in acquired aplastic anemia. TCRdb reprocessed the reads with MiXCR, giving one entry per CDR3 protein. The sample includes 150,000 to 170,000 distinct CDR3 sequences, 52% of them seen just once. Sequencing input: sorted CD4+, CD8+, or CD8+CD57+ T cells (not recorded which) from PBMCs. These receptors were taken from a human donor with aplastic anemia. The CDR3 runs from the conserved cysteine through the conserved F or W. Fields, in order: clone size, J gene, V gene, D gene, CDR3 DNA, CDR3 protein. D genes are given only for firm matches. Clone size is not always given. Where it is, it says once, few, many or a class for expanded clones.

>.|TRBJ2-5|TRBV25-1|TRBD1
TGTGCCAGCAGTGAATCAAACCAGGGGGCAGGGGAGACCCAGTACTTC
CASSESNQGAGETQYF
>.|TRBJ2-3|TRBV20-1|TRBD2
TGCGGTGCTGACACGAGCGGGAGGGCCGTTCGTACGCAGTATTTT
CGADTSGRAVRTQYF
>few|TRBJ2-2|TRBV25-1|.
TGTGCCAGCACCACACTTTACGGGGAGCTGTTTTTT
CASTTLYGELFF
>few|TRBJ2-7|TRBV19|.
TGTGCCAGTAGTATCCGAGGGACCTCCTACGAGCAGTACTTC
CASSIRGTSYEQYF
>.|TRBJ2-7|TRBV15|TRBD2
TGTGCCACCAGCAGACAAGGACTAGCGAGCGAGCAGTACTTC
CATSRQGLASEQYF
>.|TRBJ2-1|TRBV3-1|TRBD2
TGTGCCAGCAGCCAATCTATCTCCCTAGCGGGGGCCCACAATGAGCAGTTCTTC
CASSQSISLAGAHNEQFF
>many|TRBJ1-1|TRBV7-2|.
TGTGCCAGCAGCTTATATGGGAGGGGGAACACTGAAGCTTTCTTT
CASSLYGRGNTEAFF
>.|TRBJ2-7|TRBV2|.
TGTGCCAGCAGTGTGGGGGACCCATCGAAAGAGCAGTACTTC
CASSVGDPSKEQYF
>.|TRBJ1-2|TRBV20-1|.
TGCAGTGCTAGAGCCCTGGGGGCGGCTGGCTACACCTTC
CSARALGAAGYTF
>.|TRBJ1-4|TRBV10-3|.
TGTGCCATCAGTGAGTCAACAACTAATGAAAAACTGTTTTTT
CAISESTTNEKLFF
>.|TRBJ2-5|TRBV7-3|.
TGTGCCAGCAGCTTAGGATCAAGGGTATGGGAGACCCAGTACTTC
CASSLGSRVWETQYF
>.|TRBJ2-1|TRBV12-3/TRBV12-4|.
TGTGCCAGCAGTTTATGGTACAATGAGCAGTTCTTC
CASSLWYNEQFF
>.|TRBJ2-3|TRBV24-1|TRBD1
TGTGCCACCAGTAGTGATCTGGACCCGCGACAGGGAATCACAGATACGCAGTATTTT
CATSSDLDPRQGITDTQYF
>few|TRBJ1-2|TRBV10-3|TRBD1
TGTGCCATCAGTGACTCCGGGACAGCTCCTGAAGAAGGCTACACCTTC
CAISDSGTAPEEGYTF
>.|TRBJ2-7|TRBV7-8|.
TGTGCCAGCACCTTACCAGGGTTCGAGCAGTACTTC
CASTLPGFEQYF
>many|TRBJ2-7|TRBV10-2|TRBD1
TGCGCCAGCAGTGAAATGGCAGGGGGCGGCTACGAGCAGTACTTC
CASSEMAGGGYEQYF
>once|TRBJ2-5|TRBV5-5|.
TGTGCCAGCAGCTTGGGCCCTACCCGAGAGACCCAGTACTTC
CASSLGPTRETQYF
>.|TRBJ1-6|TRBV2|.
TGTGCCAGCAGTGATGAGGGTAATTCACCCCTCCACTTT
CASSDEGNSPLHF
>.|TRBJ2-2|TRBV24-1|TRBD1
TGTGCCACCAGTGATTGGACAGGCTACACCGGGGAGCTGTTTTTT
CATSDWTGYTGELFF
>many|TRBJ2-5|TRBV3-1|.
TGTGCCAGCAGCCAAAACCACAGGGTTGCCGAAGAGACCCAGTACTTC
CASSQNHRVAEETQYF
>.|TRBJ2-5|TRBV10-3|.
TGTGCCATCAGTGTGACGGAACAAGAGACCCAGTACTTC
CAISVTEQETQYF
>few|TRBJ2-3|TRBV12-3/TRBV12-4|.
TGTGCCACCTTATTCCGGCCCTCGGATACGCAGTATTTT
CATLFRPSDTQYF
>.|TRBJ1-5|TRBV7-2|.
TGTGCCAGCAGCTTGGGAATATATCAGCCCCAGCATTTT
CASSLGIYQPQHF
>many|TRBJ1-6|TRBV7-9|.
TGTGCCAGCAGCTTTATAGGCAGGGCGGATTCACCCCTCCACTTT
CASSFIGRADSPLHF
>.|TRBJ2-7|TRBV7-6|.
TGTGCCAGCAGCTTAAATCAGGCGAGGGACGAGCAGTACTTC
CASSLNQARDEQYF
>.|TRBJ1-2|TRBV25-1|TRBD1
TGTGGCAGCAACCGGGCAGGGGGAAACTATGGCTACACCTTC
CGSNRAGGNYGYTF
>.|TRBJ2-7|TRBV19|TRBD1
TGTGCCAGTAAGAGGGGGACAGGGGGAAACTACGAGCAGTACTTC
CASKRGTGGNYEQYF
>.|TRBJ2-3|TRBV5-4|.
TGTGCCAGCAGCTTGCAGCTAGCCCGACGGCGCACAGATACGCAGTATTTT
CASSLQLARRRTDTQYF
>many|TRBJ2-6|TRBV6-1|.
TGTGCCAGCAGTCAGACGGGCTCCGGGGCCAACGTCCTGACTTTC
CASSQTGSGANVLTF
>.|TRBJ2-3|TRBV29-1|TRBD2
TGCAGCGCTGCGGGGGGGCAGAGAGATACGCAGTATTTT
CSAAGGQRDTQYF
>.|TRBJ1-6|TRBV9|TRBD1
TGTGCCAGCAGCGTAGCCCCGGACAGGGATTCACCCCTCCACTTT
CASSVAPDRDSPLHF
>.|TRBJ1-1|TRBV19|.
TGTGCCAGTAGTATCGACGGGGACTACACTGAAGCTTTCTTT
CASSIDGDYTEAFF
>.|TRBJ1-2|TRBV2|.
TGTGCCAGCTATGGGGGGGGGGGCGAACAATACACCTTC
CASYGGGGEQYTF
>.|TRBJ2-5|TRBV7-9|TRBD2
TGTGCCAGCAGCTTATTAGCTAGCGGGGGGCAAGAGACCCAGTACTTC
CASSLLASGGQETQYF
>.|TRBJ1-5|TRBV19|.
TGTGCCACCCACGGCGGGCAGGAACAATATCAGCCCCAGCATTTT
CATHGGQEQYQPQHF
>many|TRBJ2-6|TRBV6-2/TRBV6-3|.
TGTGCCAGCAGTACCACTAAGGCGGGTGACTCTGGGGCCAACGTCCTGACTTTC
CASSTTKAGDSGANVLTF
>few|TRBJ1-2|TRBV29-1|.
TGCAGCGTTGAATCGGCAGGGGACTATGGCTACACCTTC
CSVESAGDYGYTF
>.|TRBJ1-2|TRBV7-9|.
TGTGCCAGCAGCTCCTTATGTGCTAACTATGGCTACACCTTC
CASSSLCANYGYTF
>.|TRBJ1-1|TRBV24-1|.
TGTGCCACCAGTGATTCACTACACCGACAGGTCTCGAAGGGGGTCTCGATCTTT
CATSDSLHRQVSKGVSIF
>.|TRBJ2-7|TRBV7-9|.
TGTGCCAGCAGTTCCCGGGAGACCTACGAGCAGTACTTC
CASSSRETYEQYF
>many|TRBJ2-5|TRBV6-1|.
TGTGCCAGCAGTATTAATATTGAAGAGACCCAGTACTTC
CASSINIEETQYF
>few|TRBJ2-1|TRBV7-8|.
TGTGCCAGCAGCCGCGCCCGCCACAATGAGCAGTTCTTC
CASSRARHNEQFF
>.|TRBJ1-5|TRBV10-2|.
TGCGCCAGCAGTGAGTCGGGGGGGCGTAATCAGCCCCAGCATTTT
CASSESGGRNQPQHF
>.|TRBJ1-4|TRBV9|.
TGTGCCAGAACGCCGGAAAAACTGTTTTTT
CARTPEKLFF
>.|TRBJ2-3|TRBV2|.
TGTGCCAGCAGTGGTAATTCCAATACGCAGTATTTT
CASSGNSNTQYF
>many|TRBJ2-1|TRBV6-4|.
TGTGCCAGCAGTGCAGGGGTCAGGAGAAATGAGCAGTTCTTC
CASSAGVRRNEQFF
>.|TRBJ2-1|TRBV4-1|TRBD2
TGCGTCAGCAGCCCCGATCGGACTAGCGGGACCAATGAGCAGTTCTTC
CVSSPDRTSGTNEQFF
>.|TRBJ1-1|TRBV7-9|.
TGTGCCAGCAGCTTAGGTCGGGGATGGAATACTGAAGCTTTCTTT
CASSLGRGWNTEAFF
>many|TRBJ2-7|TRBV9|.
TGTGCCAGCAGCGTAGACGAGGGGGGGCCGTCCTACGAGCAGTACTTC
CASSVDEGGPSYEQYF
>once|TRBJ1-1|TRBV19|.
TGTGTTACAGGGTTCACTGAAGCTTTCTTT
CVTGFTEAFF
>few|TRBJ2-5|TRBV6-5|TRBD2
TGTGCCAGCAGTTACTCGATGGGGGGGGAGACCCAGTACTTC
CASSYSMGGETQYF
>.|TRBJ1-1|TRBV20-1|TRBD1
TGCAGTGCCAGACTTCCGACAGGGGCGAAGGGTGAAGCTTTCTTT
CSARLPTGAKGEAFF
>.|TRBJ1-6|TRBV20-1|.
TGCAGTGCTAGAGTTGAAGCGGATAATTCACCCCTCCACTTT
CSARVEADNSPLHF
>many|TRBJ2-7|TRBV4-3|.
TGCGCCAGCAGCCATTCCAGGGTGGGAACCTACGAGCAGTACTTC
CASSHSRVGTYEQYF
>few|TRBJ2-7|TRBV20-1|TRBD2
TGCAGTGCTAGAGATCTCGAGAATAGCGGGAGCCCTCTCGAGCAGTACTTC
CSARDLENSGSPLEQYF